This T cell receptor (beta chain) was observed in a study of CD4 T cells in relation to SARS-CoV-2 and coronaviruses. Study summary: PBMCs were cultured with antigen for roughly nine days before TCR beta sequencing. Controls used an HIV-1 Nef peptide pool or no peptide.

The unexposed donors gave CD4+ T cells in about 2011-2018, prior to COVID-19. CD4+ T cells were isolated from the cells after nine to eleven days of culture. Assay used: immunoSEQ multiplex PCR; TCRdb lists only in-frame clones, some missing. This table has about 15,000 clones, around four fifths appearing once. In the case of this clone: The antigen remains unidentified.

The receptor was isolated from a human donor in good health. Source material: CD4+ T cells from PBMCs, cultured in vitro.

CDR3 sequence (DNA): TGTGCCGCAAAAGAGACCACTTCTAACTATGGCTACACCTTC. This encodes CAAKETTSNYGYTF. This chain links TRBV2 with TRBJ1-2; the D is unclear. Germline assignment: CDR1 SNHLY and CDR2 FYNNEI. The V gene lost 11 bases and the J gene lost 0 bases, with 16 bases spanning the gap. The CDR3 spans 14 residues.